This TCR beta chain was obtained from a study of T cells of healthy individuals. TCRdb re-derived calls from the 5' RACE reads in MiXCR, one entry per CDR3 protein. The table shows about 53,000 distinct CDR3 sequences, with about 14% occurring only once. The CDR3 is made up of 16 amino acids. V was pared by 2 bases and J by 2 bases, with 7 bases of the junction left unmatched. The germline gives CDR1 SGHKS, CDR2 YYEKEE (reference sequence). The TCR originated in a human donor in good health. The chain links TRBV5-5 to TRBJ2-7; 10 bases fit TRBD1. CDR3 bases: TGTGCCAGCAGCTTTAGGACAGGGGGACTTCCCTACGAGCAGTACTTC. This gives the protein CASSFRTGGLPYEQYF.